The 23 T cell receptor beta chains given below trace back to one sample, sequenced in a study of blood T cell repertoires in COVID-19. TCRdb's copy holds only in-frame clones and misses some; the assay was immunoSEQ multiplex PCR. The data show 77,000 or so clones, with approximately 89% seen just once and 5.1% held by the top ten. Sequencing was done on a sample of peripheral blood. These receptors all stem from an older man with acute or convalescent COVID-19.

This chain connects TRBV5-6 to TRBJ2-2, with D possibly matching TRBD1 (6 bases). There are 19 residues in the CDR3. The V end was cut by 4 bases, the J end by 0 bases, with 22 bases between. Germline CDR1 and CDR2: SGHDT and YYEEEE. The DNA for the CDR3 is TGTGCCAGCAGCCCCACATTATCTACAGGGACGGCGAACACCGGGGAGCTGTTTTTT. It yields the protein CASSPTLSTGTANTGELFF.

This chain connects TRBV29-1 to TRBJ2-3; 14 bases match TRBD2. Germline V gene sequence: CDR1 SQVTM, CDR2 ANQGSEA. The CDR3 covers 20 residues. V lost 4 bases to trimming and J lost 0 bases; unmatched junction nucleotides: 15. Written as DNA, the CDR3 is TGCAGCGTTGGAACAGGTCCCGGACTAGCGGGGGGCCTCAGCACAGATACGCAGTATTTT. This translates into CSVGTGPGLAGGLSTDTQYF.

The genes are TRBV7-2 and TRBJ2-5, with 7 bases matching TRBD2. This CDR3 is built from 13 residues. Per the germline V gene, CDR1 is SGHTA and CDR2 is FQGNSA. Trimming at V came to 5 bases and at J to 5 bases, leaving 5 bases not matched to a gene. CDR3 DNA sequence: TGTGCCAGCAGCCAAGCGGGGAGGGAGACCCAGTACTTC. Amino acids: CASSQAGRETQYF. The full variable domain, with the rest looked up from reference TRBV7-2 and TRBJ2-5, is GAGVSQSPSNKVTEKGKDVELRCDPISGHTALYWYRQSLGQGLEFLIYFQGNSAPDKSGLPSDRFSAERTGGSVSTLTIQRTQQEDSAVYLCASSQAGRETQYFGPGTRLLVL.

V is TRBV20-1 and J is TRBJ2-3, with a possible D match to TRBD2 (5 bases). Germline V gives CDR1 DFQATT, CDR2 SNEGSKA (reference sequence). This CDR3 region has 16 residues. Between the trimmed V and J ends, which lost 3 bases and 0 bases, there was a span of 16 bases. In DNA form, the CDR3 reads TGCAGTGCTAGTGTCAGGCGGGTTACTAGCACAGATACGCAGTATTTT. Its protein is CSASVRRVTSTDTQYF.

This sequence joins TRBV28 and TRBJ2-3, with a tentative D call TRBD2 (5 bases). Trimming shortened V by 8 bases and J by 0 bases, and 12 bases separated the two germline ends. The CDR3 consists of 14 residues. The germline CDR1 and CDR2 sequences are MDHEN and SYDVKM. Written as DNA, the CDR3 is TGTGCCAGCTCCACTAGTTCTAGCACAGATACGCAGTATTTT. Residues: CASSTSSSTDTQYF.

The CDR3 nucleotides read TGTGCCAGTAGTTTCCCAGCGGGAGCCGAGCAGTACTTC. This encodes CASSFPAGAEQYF. This chain uses TRBV19 with TRBJ2-7; TRBD2 matches 8 bases. CDR1 and CDR2 from the germline V gene are LNHDA and SQIVND (reference sequence). With 5 bases clipped from V and 6 bases from J, the junction kept 6 bases outside the gene matches. This CDR3 contains 13 residues. Variable domain in full (rest from reference TRBV19 and TRBJ2-7): DGGITQSPKYLFRKEGQNVTLSCEQNLNHDAMYWYRQDPGQGLRLIYYSQIVNDFQKGDIAEGYSVSREKKESFPLTVTSAQKNPTAFYLCASSFPAGAEQYFGPGTRLTVT.

The chain joins TRBV30 to TRBJ1-6, with 8 bases that match TRBD1. This CDR3 is 14 amino acids long. Germline-derived CDR1 and CDR2 are GTSNPN and SVGIG (reference sequence). The junction had 9 bases not matched to a gene; V was cut back by 6 bases and J by 8 bases. CDR3 sequence reads: CACYQDRVDSPLHF. The CDR3 bases are TGTGCCTGCTACCAGGACAGGGTGGATTCACCCCTCCACTTT.

The rearrangement links TRBV5-1 to TRBJ2-3, with TRBD2 matching over 11 bases. Trimming took 3 bases from V and 2 from J; bases not matched to a gene: 2. CDR3 length: 15 residues. CDR1 SGHRS and CDR2 YFSETQ come from the germline V gene. The chain's CDR3 is CASSWGLAVTDTQYF. The CDR3 DNA sequence: TGCGCCAGCAGCTGGGGACTAGCGGTCACAGATACGCAGTATTTT. Using reference TRBV5-1 and TRBJ2-3 for the parts outside the CDR3, the full variable domain is KAGVTQTPRYLIKTRGQQVTLSCSPISGHRSVSWYQQTPGQGLQFLFEYFSETQRNKGNFPGRFSGRQFSNSRSEMNVSTLELGDSALYLCASSWGLAVTDTQYFGPGTRLTVL.

The rearrangement joins TRBV4-3 to TRBJ1-2; weak D call: TRBD1 (5 bases). Trimming took 0 bases from V and 3 from J, leaving 8 bases between them. This CDR3 region has 14 residues. Germline CDR1 is LGHNA and CDR2 is YSLEER. In nucleotides, the CDR3 is TGCGCCAGCAGCCAAGACGGGGGAGACTATGGCTACACCTTC. This gives the protein CASSQDGGDYGYTF.

The V gene is TRBV29-1, the J gene TRBJ2-2, with 14 bases aligning to TRBD2. Germline assignment: CDR1 SQVTM and CDR2 ANQGSEA. J lost 4 bases, V lost 4 bases, and 2 bases had no gene match. The CDR3 contains 15 residues. DNA for the CDR3: TGCAGCGTTGGAGGGACTAGCGGGAGCACCGGGGAGCTGTTTTTT. Its protein is CSVGGTSGSTGELFF.

This clone has just a few counts. This chain connects TRBV27 to TRBJ1-2, with D uncertain. V was cut by 5 bases and J by 3 bases, with 28 bases left in between. This CDR3 contains 19 residues. Germline V gene data show CDR1 as MNHEY and CDR2 as SMNVEV (reference sequence). CDR3: CASSLSPPLPMLVDYGYTF. CDR3 coding DNA: TGTGCCAGCAGTCTCTCTCCTCCCCTGCCCATGCTAGTGGACTATGGCTACACCTTC.

The chain uses TRBV28 and TRBJ1-5, with D perhaps TRBD1 (6 bases). The CDR3 has 14 residues. The V end lost 4 bases, the J end lost 7 bases, and 14 bases lay between the germline ends. Germline values: CDR1 MDHEN, CDR2 SYDVKM. CDR3 sequence (DNA): TGTGCCAGCAGTTCCCCACTCGACAGGCAGCCCCAGCATTTT. This sequence encodes CASSSPLDRQPQHF.

The gene calls are TRBV6-5 and TRBJ1-6, with a weak D call TRBD1 (6 bases). The CDR3 extends over 14 amino acids. V lost 7 bases and J lost 6, with 13 bases in between. Germline V lookup: CDR1 MNHEY, CDR2 SVGAGI. The CDR3 coding sequence is TGTGCCAGCATCGGTTCCAGGGGTAATTCACCCCTCCACTTT. Protein: CASIGSRGNSPLHF.

The chain is built from TRBV4-3 and TRBJ2-7; 10 bases match TRBD2. CDR1 and CDR2 (germline): LGHNA, YSLEER. This CDR3 is built from 16 residues. The junction had 6 bases not matched to a gene; V was cut back by 1 base and J by 3 bases. The CDR3 coding sequence is TGCGCCAGCAGCCAAGTAGCGGGGGGACGACTCTACGAGCAGTACTTC. Its protein product is CASSQVAGGRLYEQYF.

The V and J genes are TRBV5-1 and TRBJ2-4, with D maybe TRBD2 (7 bases). Trimming removed 6 bases from V and 4 bases from J, with 20 bases in between. The CDR3 spans 16 residues. Germline CDR1 is SGHRS and CDR2 is YFSETQ. The DNA of the CDR3 is TGCGCCAGCACCCAGGGTTCTGCGGGGGCAAAAAACATTCAGTACTTC. The encoded protein is CASTQGSAGAKNIQYF.

The chain is built from TRBV28 and TRBJ2-1; 7 nucleotides agree with TRBD1. Looked up from germline, CDR1 is MDHEN and CDR2 is SYDVKM. CDR3 length equals 14 residues. The V and J ends lost 8 bases and 5 bases, in that order; junction bases with no gene match: 9. CDR3 sequence (DNA): TGTGCCAGCGGATACCCGGGACAGAACAATGAGCAGTTCTTC. It translates to CASGYPGQNNEQFF.

This clone was recorded once. This sequence joins TRBV12-5 and TRBJ2-2, with D tentatively TRBD1 (6 bases). Trimming stripped 6 bases from V and 4 bases from J, with 21 bases between. The CDR3 loop spans 17 amino acids. In germline, CDR1 is LGHNT, CDR2 FRNRAP. The CDR3 region has the DNA TGTGCTAGTGGAAATGACCCCGGGACAACGGTCACCGGGGAGCTGTTTTTT. It codes for CASGNDPGTTVTGELFF.

V gene TRBV14 combines with J gene TRBJ1-6; 7 bases align to TRBD1. The V segment lost 4 bases and the J segment 5 bases; nucleotides outside the gene matches: 5. CDR1 and CDR2 (germline): SGHDN, FVKESK. The CDR3 totals 15 residues. CDR3 protein: CASSLRQGNNSPLHF. The CDR3 bases are TGTGCCAGCAGCCTAAGACAGGGAAATAATTCACCCCTCCACTTT.

The rearrangement links TRBV9 to TRBJ2-3; 14 positions match TRBD2. V was clipped by 3 bases and J by 10 bases; unmatched bases: 7. Germline values: CDR1 SGDLS, CDR2 YYNGEE. This CDR3 spans 15 amino acids. CDR3 region: CASSGPGLAGAAQYF. CDR3 nucleotide sequence: TGTGCCAGCAGCGGACCGGGACTAGCGGGAGCCGCGCAGTATTTT.

This chain joins TRBV27 and TRBJ2-7, with 11 bases fitting TRBD2. Germline CDR1 is MNHEY and CDR2 is SMNVEV (reference sequence). The CDR3 loop spans 15 amino acids. V trimming: 4 bases; J trimming: 3 bases; junction bases outside the gene matches: 5. CDR3 region: CASSSIAGGSYEQYF. The CDR3 DNA reads as TGTGCCAGCAGTTCTATAGCGGGAGGGAGCTACGAGCAGTACTTC.

The gene calls are TRBV6-5 and TRBJ2-4; 7 bases map to TRBD1. This CDR3 comprises 14 residues. Germline lookup yields CDR1 MNHEY and CDR2 SVGAGI. J lost 4 bases, V lost 4 bases, and 4 bases had no gene match. The DNA of the CDR3 is TGTGCCAGCAGTTCCGGGACAGTTAAAAACATTCAGTACTTC. Protein sequence: CASSSGTVKNIQYF.

J is TRBJ2-3 and V is TRBV7-6; 7 bases map to TRBD2. This CDR3 is 16 amino acids long. Trimming cost V 5 bases and J 5 bases; bases outside gene matches: 13. Germline V CDR1 and CDR2: SGHVS, FNYEAQ. CDR3 coding DNA: TGTGCCAGCAGCCCCCCCCCGGCGGGGGTGGGAGATACGCAGTATTTT. Amino acids: CASSPPPAGVGDTQYF.

The chain recombines TRBV28 with TRBJ2-2; possibly TRBD2 for D (5 bases). This CDR3 has 15 residues. Germline CDR1 MDHEN, CDR2 SYDVKM. Trimming removed 3 bases at V and 2 bases at J, with 10 bases between. The DNA for the CDR3 is TGTGCCAGCAGTTTGGAGGCAGATAACACCGGGGAGCTGTTTTTT. Amino acids: CASSLEADNTGELFF.